The next 11 T cell receptor beta chains were all read from a single sample in a study of blood T cell repertoires in COVID-19. Sequencing used immunoSEQ multiplex PCR; TCRdb keeps in-frame clones, though not all of them. The sample records 350,000 to 450,000 clones, 88% being singletons. Sequencing used PBMCs or T cells enriched from blood (not recorded which). These receptors were obtained from a woman younger than 30 who had been exposed to COVID-19.

This rearrangement joins TRBV29-1 to TRBJ2-1, with a tentative D call TRBD1 (7 bases). The germline V and J ends were trimmed by 6 bases and 2 bases, with 14 bases remaining between them. This CDR3 has 14 residues. Germline V gene sequence: CDR1 SQVTM, CDR2 ANQGSEA. The DNA for the CDR3 is TGCAGCGTAGACAGGGAGGACACCTACAATGAGCAGTTCTTC. Its translation: CSVDREDTYNEQFF.

The chain recombines TRBV6-4 with TRBJ2-1; 10 positions agree with TRBD2. Trimming removed 6 bases from V and 4 bases from J; junction bases left unmatched: 9. Germline V gives CDR1 MRHNA, CDR2 SNTAGT. This CDR3 region has 16 residues. The CDR3 nucleotides are TGTGCCAGCAGCCTACTAGCGGGATCTACTTACAATGAGCAGTTCTTC. Its translation: CASSLLAGSTYNEQFF.

The chain links TRBV5-5 to TRBJ2-6; D perhaps matches TRBD2 (6 bases). Per the germline V gene, CDR1 is SGHKS and CDR2 is YYEKEE (reference sequence). This CDR3 has 15 amino acids. V was shortened by 2 bases and J by 4 bases, with 10 bases between the two germline ends. In DNA, the CDR3 is TGTGCCAGCAGCTTTGGGGGGTCCGGGGCCAACGTCCTGACTTTC. This gives the protein CASSFGGSGANVLTF. The full variable domain, rest sourced from reference TRBV5-5 and TRBJ2-6, is DAGVTQSPTHLIKTRGQQVTLRCSPISGHKSVSWYQQVLGQGPQFIFQYYEKEERGRGNFPDRFSARQFPNYSSELNVNALLLGDSALYLCASSFGGSGANVLTFGAGSRLTVL.

The chain uses TRBV10-3 and TRBJ1-5, with TRBD1 identical over 9 bases. Germline V gene sequence: CDR1 ENHRY, CDR2 SYGVKD. This CDR3 region has 13 residues. V lost 11 bases to trimming and J lost 3 bases; unmatched junction nucleotides: 5. CDR3 nucleotides: TGTGCCGTGGGACAGGGACCCAATCAGCCCCAGCATTTT. As protein: CAVGQGPNQPQHF.

This clone was recorded once. The chain combines TRBV25-1 with TRBJ1-5; tentative D call: TRBD1 (5 bases). The V gene lost 1 base and the J gene lost 7 bases, with 8 bases spanning the gap. Germline V lookup: CDR1 MGHDK, CDR2 SYGVNS. The CDR3 is 13 residues long. This CDR3 is CASSESGHQPQHF. Here the CDR3 DNA reads TGTGCCAGCAGTGAATCAGGGCACCAGCCCCAGCATTTT.

The V call is TRBV5-5, the J call TRBJ1-2; a possible D gene is TRBD1 (5 bases). The CDR3 sequence is 15 residues long. V was trimmed by 2 bases and J by 2 bases, leaving 13 bases between them. Per the germline V gene, CDR1 is SGHKS and CDR2 is YYEKEE (reference sequence). The CDR3 loop reads CASSLEGARNYGYTF. In nucleotides, the CDR3 is TGTGCCAGCAGCTTAGAAGGGGCGCGGAACTATGGCTACACCTTC. The whole variable domain, filled in from reference TRBV5-5 and TRBJ1-2, reads DAGVTQSPTHLIKTRGQQVTLRCSPISGHKSVSWYQQVLGQGPQFIFQYYEKEERGRGNFPDRFSARQFPNYSSELNVNALLLGDSALYLCASSLEGARNYGYTFGSGTRLTVV.

The chain uses TRBV7-2 and TRBJ2-1; possibly TRBD2 for D (6 bases). V was shortened by 5 bases and J by 5 bases, with 25 bases between the two germline ends. Germline CDR1 reads SGHTA; CDR2 reads FQGNSA. The CDR3 runs to 18 residues. The CDR3 loop is CASSGRGTGGALDNEQFF. The CDR3 nucleotides are TGTGCCAGCAGCGGGAGAGGTACCGGAGGGGCACTTGACAATGAGCAGTTCTTC.

The CDR3 DNA is TGTGCCAGCAGACGGGCTGGGACAGGGGGTTACGAGCAGTACTTC. It is translated as CASRRAGTGGYEQYF. The chain is built from TRBV13 and TRBJ2-7; TRBD1 aligns across 11 bases. Trimming cost V 6 bases and J 4 bases; bases outside gene matches: 8. This CDR3 contains 15 residues. The germline gives CDR1 PRHDT, CDR2 FYEKMQ (reference sequence).

This chain connects TRBV6-1 to TRBJ2-7, with 10 positions matching TRBD1. CDR3 length: 15 residues. Trimming at V came to 5 bases and at J to 4 bases, leaving 8 bases not matched to a gene. Germline CDR1 is MNHNS and CDR2 is SASEGT. The CDR3 sequence is CASSSPGTGEYEQYF. CDR3 nucleotides: TGTGCCAGCAGTTCGCCCGGGACAGGGGAATACGAGCAGTACTTC.

The chain carries TRBV6-4 and TRBJ2-1; perhaps TRBD2 as D (5 bases). Germline V gene data show CDR1 as MRHNA and CDR2 as SNTAGT. V lost 8 bases and J 6 bases, leaving 8 bases between the germline ends. The CDR3 extends over 11 amino acids. The CDR3 DNA sequence: TGTGCCAGCTTCCGGGGCAATGAGCAGTTCTTC. Translation: CASFRGNEQFF.

This rearrangement joins TRBV28 to TRBJ1-3; unclear D gene. Trimming took 3 bases from V and 1 from J, leaving 10 bases between them. The CDR3 is made up of 15 amino acids. Germline V lookup: CDR1 MDHEN, CDR2 SYDVKM. The CDR3 region has the DNA TGTGCCAGCAGTTTGGGCAGCACTTCTGGAAACACCATATATTTT. Its translation: CASSLGSTSGNTIYF. Combining the CDR3 with reference TRBV28 and TRBJ1-3 gives the whole variable domain DVKVTQSSRYLVKRTGEKVFLECVQDMDHENMFWYRQDPGLGLRLIYFSYDVKMKEKGDIPEGYSVSREKKERFSLILESASTNQTSMYLCASSLGSTSGNTIYFGEGSWLTVV.